These 9 T cell receptor beta chains came from one sample sequenced in a study of response to subunit inactivated influenza vaccine. TCRdb re-analysed the RT-PCR reads in MiXCR, keeping a single row per CDR3 protein. The sample yields about 180,000 distinct CDR3 sequences, 9.2% seen once. Material: non-naive T cells sorted from PBMCs, obtained on the day of vaccination. The receptors were gathered from a man between 45 and 60 years old who received an inactivated influenza vaccine.

This clonotype was picked up many times. The chain joins TRBV5-1 to TRBJ2-5; 11 nucleotides match TRBD1. This CDR3 has 15 amino acids. J was trimmed by 3 bases and V by 4 bases; bases with no gene match: 5. In germline, CDR1 is SGHRS, CDR2 YFSETQ. The CDR3, as DNA: TGCGCCAGCAGCGGCGGGACAGGGGGTAAAGAGACCCAGTACTTC. Amino acids: CASSGGTGGKETQYF.

V is TRBV4-3 and J is TRBJ2-6, with 12 bases identical to TRBD1. From germline, CDR1 is LGHNA and CDR2 YSLEER. The CDR3 is made up of 20 amino acids. The junction had 8 bases not matched to a gene; V was cut back by 0 bases and J by 2 bases. As DNA, the CDR3 is TGCGCCAGCAGCCAAGATCGGGACAGGGGGCTTTTAACTGGGGCCAACGTCCTGACTTTC. As protein: CASSQDRDRGLLTGANVLTF.

This clonotype was seen repeatedly, ten times or more. The V gene is TRBV5-1, the J gene TRBJ2-1, with 10 nucleotides matching TRBD2. The CDR3 covers 17 residues. Unmatched junction bases numbered 4, after V lost 1 base and J lost 0 bases. In germline, CDR1 is SGHRS, CDR2 YFSETQ. This CDR3 is CASSLTSGMSSYNEQFF. CDR3 DNA sequence: TGCGCCAGCAGCTTGACTAGCGGGATGTCCTCCTACAATGAGCAGTTCTTC.

In this sample, this clonotype turned up many times. The gene calls are TRBV30 and TRBJ2-2, with TRBD2 identical over 9 bases. The CDR3 totals 15 residues. J was trimmed by 5 bases and V by 0 bases; bases with no gene match: 4. Germline loops: CDR1 GTSNPN, CDR2 SVGIG (reference sequence). Here the CDR3 DNA reads TGTGCCTGGAGTGTGCGGGGGGGTCGAACCGGGGAGCTGTTTTTT. Translation gives CAWSVRGGRTGELFF.

This clonotype has ten or more counts. The rearrangement uses TRBV28 and TRBJ2-4, with D possibly called TRBD1 or TRBD2 (6 bases each). Germline V lookup: CDR1 MDHEN, CDR2 SYDVKM. V dropped 5 bases and J dropped 8 bases, with 16 bases sitting between them. The CDR3 covers 14 residues. CDR3 DNA: TGTGCCAGCAGTACCCTTAACAGGGAGGACATTCAGTACTTC. As protein: CASSTLNREDIQYF. The variable domain in full, completed from reference TRBV28 and TRBJ2-4, reads DVKVTQSSRYLVKRTGEKVFLECVQDMDHENMFWYRQDPGLGLRLIYFSYDVKMKEKGDIPEGYSVSREKKERFSLILESASTNQTSMYLCASSTLNREDIQYFGAGTRLSVL.

The sample holds many counts of this clonotype. This chain uses TRBV4-3 with TRBJ1-4; no firm D call. Looked up from germline, CDR1 is LGHNA and CDR2 is YSLEER. Trimming stripped 1 base from V and 4 bases from J, with 16 bases between. This CDR3 region has 17 residues. The CDR3 loop reads CASSQGLRKGLNEKLFF. For the CDR3, the DNA is TGCGCCAGCAGCCAAGGACTCAGGAAAGGGCTTAATGAAAAACTGTTTTTT.

This sequence joins TRBV2 and TRBJ1-4; D is perhaps TRBD1 (5 bases). The CDR3 extends over 14 amino acids. CDR1 SNHLY and CDR2 FYNNEI come from the germline V gene. The V and J ends lost 3 bases and 7 bases respectively, with 12 bases between them. The CDR3 loop is CASSDGQGREKLFF. DNA of the CDR3: TGTGCCAGCAGTGATGGGCAGGGACGTGAAAAACTGTTTTTT.

This clonotype was detected many times. The chain is built from TRBV5-1 and TRBJ2-5, with TRBD2 identical over 7 bases. Germline values: CDR1 SGHRS, CDR2 YFSETQ. This CDR3 region has 16 residues. The ends lost 6 bases at V and 1 base at J; junction bases unmatched: 12. The CDR3: CASTFWAGDTQETQYF. CDR3 in DNA: TGCGCCAGCACCTTCTGGGCGGGAGATACCCAAGAGACCCAGTACTTC.

J is TRBJ1-1 and V is TRBV28, with TRBD1 matching 8 bases. Losses at the gene ends were 5 bases for V and 2 bases for J; bases not matched to a gene: 7. The CDR3 sequence is 15 residues long. Germline-derived CDR1 and CDR2 are MDHEN and SYDVKM. CDR3 sequence (DNA): TGTGCCAGCAGTGTTAACAGGGGGGACAACACTGAAGCTTTCTTT. This translates into CASSVNRGDNTEAFF.